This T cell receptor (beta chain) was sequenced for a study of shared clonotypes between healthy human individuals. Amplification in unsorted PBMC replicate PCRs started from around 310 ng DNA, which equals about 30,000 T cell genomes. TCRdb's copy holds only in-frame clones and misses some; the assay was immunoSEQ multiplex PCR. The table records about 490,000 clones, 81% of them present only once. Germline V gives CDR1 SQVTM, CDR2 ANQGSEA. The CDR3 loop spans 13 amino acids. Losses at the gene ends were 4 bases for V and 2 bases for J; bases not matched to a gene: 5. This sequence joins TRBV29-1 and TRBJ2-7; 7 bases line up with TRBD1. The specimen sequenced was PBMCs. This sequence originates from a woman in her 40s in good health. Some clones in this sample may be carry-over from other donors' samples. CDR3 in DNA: TGCAGCGTTGTCCGGGACAGTACCTACGAGCAGTACTTC. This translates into CSVVRDSTYEQYF.